These 25 T cell receptor beta chains came from one sample sequenced in a study of blood T cells in healthy people across ages. A second PCR, run for roughly 7 to 12 cycles, used a sample-barcoded 5' primer plus a J-beta primer mix. TCRdb reprocessed the 5' RACE reads with MiXCR, giving one entry per CDR3 protein. The sample gives 650,000 to 800,000 distinct CDR3 sequences, around 43% of which show up once; under 20% is in the top ten. The specimen was blood. These receptors all come from a man aged 55 to 70 in good health.

This clonotype has a handful of counts. The chain carries TRBV5-1 and TRBJ2-5; 8 bases align to TRBD2. This CDR3 contains 14 residues. Germline CDR1 is SGHRS and CDR2 is YFSETQ. V gave up 5 bases and J gave up 3 bases; unmatched junction bases: 6. This chain's CDR3 is CASSDGGAKETQYF. The CDR3 DNA reads TGCGCCAGCAGTGACGGGGGGGCTAAAGAGACCCAGTACTTC.

V is TRBV3-1 and J is TRBJ1-5; possibly TRBD1 for D (5 bases). CDR1 is LGHDT, CDR2 YNNKEL, per germline (reference sequence). The CDR3 consists of 16 residues. V was pared by 3 bases and J by 3 bases, with 15 bases between. The chain's CDR3 is CASSQSPGGINQPQHF. Here the CDR3 DNA reads TGTGCCAGCAGCCAGTCCCCGGGGGGTATCAATCAGCCCCAGCATTTT.

The chain uses TRBV4-1 and TRBJ2-7; the match to TRBD1 covers 7 bases. CDR3 size: 18 residues. Trimming cost V 0 bases and J 2 bases; bases outside gene matches: 13. Per the germline V gene, CDR1 is MGHRA and CDR2 is YSYEKL. In DNA, the CDR3 is TGCGCCAGCAGCCAAGACGCCACTTCGGACAGGTGGACCTACGAGCAGTACTTC. Residues: CASSQDATSDRWTYEQYF.

Concerning this clonotype: The junction shows a germline mismatch at one end, possibly a read error. The chain joins TRBV12-3 or TRBV12-4 to TRBJ1-2; maybe TRBD1 (5 bases). CDR3 length: 15 residues. Here the CDR3 DNA reads TGTGCCTCGAGAAAACAGGACTTACCGGCTTATGGCGACACCTTC. Amino acids: CASRKQDLPAYGDTF.

V and J are TRBV4-1 and TRBJ2-5; D not resolved. V was shortened by 2 bases and J by 5 bases, with 12 bases between the two germline ends. CDR1 and CDR2 from the germline V gene are MGHRA and YSYEKL. The CDR3 runs 14 residues. CDR3 sequence: CASSQISKSETQYF. In DNA form, the CDR3 reads TGCGCCAGCAGCCAAATTAGTAAATCCGAGACCCAGTACTTC.

This clonotype has a handful of counts. This chain links TRBV7-6 with TRBJ1-4; D may be TRBD1 (5 bases). There are 17 residues in the CDR3. The germline gives CDR1 SGHVS, CDR2 FNYEAQ. The V gene lost 3 bases and the J gene lost 4 bases, with 18 bases spanning the gap. The CDR3 bases are TGTGCCAGCAGCTTTTCCGGGCAGGGAGAGTTTAATGAAAAACTGTTTTTT. It yields the protein CASSFSGQGEFNEKLFF.

This clonotype was observed many times. The chain is built from TRBV20-1 and TRBJ2-1; no firm D call. The V gene lost 1 base and the J gene lost 6 bases, with 1 base spanning the gap. Per the germline V gene, CDR1 is DFQATT and CDR2 is SNEGSKA (reference sequence). This CDR3 contains 10 residues. The CDR3 DNA follows: TGCAGTGCTAGAGCCAATGAGCAGTTCTTC. This gives the protein CSARANEQFF.

The V call is TRBV5-1, the J call TRBJ2-1, with TRBD2 as a possible D gene (6 bases). CDR1 SGHRS and CDR2 YFSETQ come from the germline V gene. CDR3 length: 15 residues. The ends were cut back, 6 bases at V and 6 bases at J, with 19 bases in the middle. The chain's CDR3 is CASTSHLGGSNEQFF. CDR3 bases: TGCGCCAGCACCTCCCATTTGGGAGGCAGCAATGAGCAGTTCTTC.

This clonotype has just one count. This chain uses TRBV27 with TRBJ2-5; D is unclear. Germline values: CDR1 MNHEY, CDR2 SMNVEV (reference sequence). V lost 8 bases and J lost 11, with 24 bases in between. This CDR3 comprises 14 residues. CDR3 coding DNA: TGTGCCAGCCCGTTGGGGAAACATTACAATGAGCAGTACTTC. Translated: CASPLGKHYNEQYF.

The V call is TRBV4-1, the J call TRBJ1-1, with a tentative D call TRBD1 (5 bases). Germline values: CDR1 MGHRA, CDR2 YSYEKL. Trimming pared 3 bases from V and 0 bases from J, leaving 14 bases between. The length of the CDR3 is 16 residues. CDR3 sequence: CASSHDLGVLNTEAFF. In nucleotides, the CDR3 is TGCGCCAGCAGCCATGATCTGGGGGTCCTGAACACTGAAGCTTTCTTT.

The chain has TRBV7-6 and TRBJ2-3; TRBD1 matches 9 bases. V lost 1 base to trimming and J lost 5 bases; unmatched junction nucleotides: 7. The germline V gene has CDR1 SGHVS and CDR2 FNYEAQ. This CDR3 contains 16 residues. The CDR3 spells CASSLGGTGSGDTQYF. The CDR3 DNA is TGTGCCAGCAGCTTAGGAGGGACAGGGAGCGGAGATACGCAGTATTTT. Full variable domain (rest looked up from reference TRBV7-6 and TRBJ2-3): GAGVSQSPRYKVTKRGQDVALRCDPISGHVSLYWYRQALGQGPEFLTYFNYEAQQDKSGLPNDRFSAERPEGSISTLTIQRTEQRDSAMYRCASSLGGTGSGDTQYFGPGTRLTVL.

The CDR3 reads CASSLVFAGTKNIQYF. The CDR3, as DNA: TGTGCCAGCAGCTTAGTATTTGCGGGGACCAAAAACATTCAGTACTTC. The V call is TRBV7-2, the J call TRBJ2-4, with D perhaps matching TRBD2 (6 bases). With 1 base removed from V and 2 bases from J, the gap between germline ends came to 12 bases. This CDR3 spans 16 amino acids. Germline CDR1 is SGHTA and CDR2 is FQGNSA.

This chain uses TRBV6-1 with TRBJ2-5; D is uncertain. The CDR3 is 14 amino acids. Germline lookup yields CDR1 MNHNS and CDR2 SASEGT. Trimming left V 0 bases short and J 2 bases short, with 7 bases between. The CDR3 is CASSEASTQETQYF. CDR3 coding DNA: TGTGCCAGCAGTGAAGCGAGTACGCAAGAGACCCAGTACTTC.

The chain couples TRBV7-2 to TRBJ2-1; TRBD2 aligns across 8 bases. V lost 8 bases and J lost 1; bases outside the gene matches: 19. The length of the CDR3 is 19 residues. Germline V gives CDR1 SGHTA, CDR2 FQGNSA. As DNA, the CDR3 is TGTGCCAGCGCCATGTCCGGGACTAGTTTTAGTAGGTCCTACAATGAGCAGTTCTTC. Amino acid sequence: CASAMSGTSFSRSYNEQFF.

This clonotype was detected only a few times. The chain recombines TRBV6-1 with TRBJ2-3; 7 nucleotides match TRBD1. The CDR3 length is 16 residues. J lost 4 bases, V lost 6 bases, and 13 bases had no gene match. Germline CDR1 is MNHNS and CDR2 is SASEGT. In nucleotides, the CDR3 is TGTGCCAGCAGCTCGACAGGGTATGGGATCCCAGATACGCAGTATTTT. Protein product: CASSSTGYGIPDTQYF.

The rearrangement joins TRBV5-6 to TRBJ2-4; D tentatively reads TRBD1 or TRBD2 (5 bases each). The end of the DNA fits TRBJ2-7 better, so the J call may be wrong. Per germline, CDR1 SGHDT and CDR2 YYEEEE. CDR3 length equals 15 residues. The CDR3 is CASSLSPGTPYEQYF. The DNA of the CDR3 is TGTGCCAGCAGCTTGTCTCCAGGGACCCCCTACGAGCAGTACTTC.

This clonotype was seen more than once but under ten times. The V and J genes are TRBV6-5 and TRBJ2-1; D is possibly TRBD1 (6 bases). Germline V lookup: CDR1 MNHEY, CDR2 SVGAGI. The V end was cut by 0 bases, the J end by 1 base, with 10 bases between. The CDR3 runs 16 residues. CDR3 sequence: CASSYSQGISYNEQFF. CDR3 coding DNA: TGTGCCAGCAGTTACTCCCAGGGGATATCCTACAATGAGCAGTTCTTC.

This rearrangement joins TRBV29-1 to TRBJ2-1; D possibly corresponds to TRBD2 (7 bases). CDR1 is SQVTM and CDR2 is ANQGSEA in the germline V gene. There are 14 residues in the CDR3. Here the CDR3 DNA reads TGCAGTGTTTCCGTGCGGGGGCCTTACAATGAGCAGTTCTTC. Amino acids: CSVSVRGPYNEQFF.

Details on this clonotype: An end of the junction does not agree with germline; a read error may underlie this. The genes are TRBV14 and TRBJ2-7; TRBD2 is a possible D gene (5 bases). The assigned J gene may be wrong: the sequence end matches TRBJ2-5 better. Germline CDR1 reads SGHDN; CDR2 reads FVKESK. This CDR3 is built from 15 residues. The CDR3 loop reads CAGSQDEGWEETQYF. The CDR3 region has the DNA TGTGCCGGCAGCCAAGATGAGGGCTGGGAGGAGACCCAGTACTTC.

For this clonotype: One end of the junction fails to match germline, which may point to a read error. This sequence joins TRBV10-3 and TRBJ2-2, with TRBD2 as a possible D gene (7 bases). CDR1 is ENHRY, CDR2 SYGVKD, per germline. The CDR3 is 14 amino acids. The CDR3 bases are TGTGCCAGCAGTGTACGGGGGGCCACCGGGGAGCTGTTTTTT. It yields the protein CASSVRGATGELFF.

The V gene is TRBV5-5, the J gene TRBJ2-5; possibly TRBD2 for D (5 bases). The V end was cut by 4 bases, the J end by 11 bases, with 18 bases between. The CDR3 totals 13 residues. Germline V gene lookup returns CDR1 SGHKS and CDR2 YYEKEE (reference sequence). CDR3 residues: CASSLTLEVQQYF. CDR3 sequence (DNA): TGTGCCAGCAGCCTCACGCTGGAGGTTCAGCAGTACTTC.

This chain links TRBV3-1 with TRBJ2-1, with D possibly being TRBD2 (6 bases). Germline V gene lookup returns CDR1 LGHDT and CDR2 YNNKEL (reference sequence). CDR3 length equals 14 residues. V shed 6 bases and J shed 2 bases, with 11 bases lying between them. DNA of the CDR3: TGTGCCAGCAGGTCTAGCGACACCTACAATGAGCAGTTCTTC. This gives the protein CASRSSDTYNEQFF.

The J gene is TRBJ2-5, the V gene TRBV15; D perhaps matches TRBD2 (6 bases). V lost 0 bases and J 11 bases, leaving 13 bases between the germline ends. CDR3 length equals 13 residues. Germline values: CDR1 LNHNV, CDR2 YYDKDF (reference sequence). As DNA, the CDR3 is TGTGCCACCAGCAGAGAGACGGGACGGGAGCAGTACTTC. This sequence encodes CATSRETGREQYF.

The rearrangement links TRBV7-2 to TRBJ1-5; unclear D gene. V lost 5 bases and J lost 9, with 14 bases in between. Germline CDR1 and CDR2: SGHTA and FQGNSA. The CDR3 extends over 13 amino acids. The CDR3 DNA reads TGTGCCAGCAGCCCCCAATTCGATACGCCCCAGCATTTT. The encoded protein is CASSPQFDTPQHF.

This clonotype was found a few times. The J gene is TRBJ1-1, the V gene TRBV4-1; TRBD1 matches at 8 bases. Per the germline V gene, CDR1 is MGHRA and CDR2 is YSYEKL. CDR3 size: 17 residues. Trimming took 5 bases from V and 1 from J; bases not matched to a gene: 12. CDR3 sequence (DNA): TGCGCCAGCAGCAAAGGGGCAGGGGGCGATACGAACACTGAAGCTTTCTTT. This sequence encodes CASSKGAGGDTNTEAFF.